This TCR beta chain originates from a study of T-cell reconstitution after alpha-beta-depleted transplantation in children. The authors prepared the TCRbeta library with unique molecular identifiers. Using its own MiXCR run on the PCR reads, TCRdb lists one record per CDR3 protein. The table shows some 550,000 distinct CDR3 sequences, with around 18% occurring only once. Trimming pared 5 bases from V and 0 bases from J, leaving 10 bases between. The CDR3 extends over 14 amino acids. Sequencing was performed on PBMCs from the stem cell graft donor, taken from the stem cell graft. V usage is TRBV12-3 or TRBV12-4 and J usage is TRBJ1-1; D gene unclear. The receptor's source is a human donor who donated a stem cell graft to a child with acute lymphoblastic leukemia. CDR3 region: CASSSGRMNTEAFF. CDR3 DNA: TGTGCCAGCAGTAGTGGACGGATGAACACTGAAGCTTTCTTT.